These 12 T cell receptor beta chains came from one sample sequenced in a study of blood T cell repertoires in COVID-19. The data were produced by immunoSEQ multiplex PCR, yet TCRdb's version contains in-frame clones alone and is incomplete. Of approximately 220,000 clones listed, just over 85% are singletons. Source material: peripheral blood. The receptors were sampled from a man in his fifties with acute or convalescent COVID-19.

V usage is TRBV7-2 and J usage is TRBJ1-4, with 8 bases lining up with TRBD1. After removal of 5 bases from V and 5 bases from J, the junction contained 4 bases not matched to a gene. This CDR3 has 14 residues. CDR1 SGHTA and CDR2 FQGNSA come from the germline V gene. For the CDR3, the DNA is TGTGCCAGCAGCGCATGGACAGGGAATGAAAAACTGTTTTTT. This encodes CASSAWTGNEKLFF.

The chain carries TRBV5-1 and TRBJ2-2; D is possibly TRBD1 (6 bases). CDR3 size: 14 residues. V lost 4 bases and J 1 base, leaving 8 bases between the germline ends. CDR1 and CDR2 (germline): SGHRS, YFSETQ. Written as DNA, the CDR3 is TGCGCCAGCAGCGAACAGGGGAACACCGGGGAGCTGTTTTTT. Amino acids: CASSEQGNTGELFF.

The chain has TRBV6-5 and TRBJ1-1; weak D call: TRBD1 (5 bases). CDR3 length: 13 amino acids. Deletions cut 6 bases from V and 6 bases from J, with 14 bases between. Germline-derived CDR1 and CDR2 are MNHEY and SVGAGI. In nucleotides, the CDR3 is TGTGCCAGCAGAGCCGACAGAATCGCTGAAGCTTTCTTT. Its translation: CASRADRIAEAFF.

The chain joins TRBV4-2 to TRBJ1-5; no clear D gene. The CDR3 consists of 13 residues. The V and J ends lost 1 base and 6 bases respectively, with 7 bases between them. CDR1 is LGHNA, CDR2 YNFKEQ, per germline. CDR3 amino acids: CASSQVDFQPQHF. The CDR3 DNA follows: TGTGCCAGCAGCCAAGTAGATTTTCAGCCCCAGCATTTT.

The chain carries TRBV5-1 and TRBJ2-7, with a weak D call TRBD1 (5 bases). The CDR3 spans 16 residues. Germline V lookup: CDR1 SGHRS, CDR2 YFSETQ. With 0 bases removed from V and 3 bases from J, the gap between germline ends came to 16 bases. As DNA, the CDR3 is TGCGCCAGCAGCTTGGGACAGCCTTTGGAAGGCTACGAGCAGTACTTC. Protein: CASSLGQPLEGYEQYF.

The genes are TRBV18 and TRBJ2-3, with a possible D match to TRBD1 (6 bases). Per the germline V gene, CDR1 is KGHSH and CDR2 is LQKENI. The ends were cut back, 1 base at V and 4 bases at J, with 9 bases in the middle. The CDR3 consists of 14 residues. The CDR3 DNA reads TGTGCCAGCTCACCACGGGACATATCAGATACGCAGTATTTT. Its protein product is CASSPRDISDTQYF.

This CDR3 is CATSAGGNSPLHF. DNA of the CDR3: TGTGCCACCTCGGCGGGGGGGAATTCACCCCTCCACTTT. The chain is built from TRBV15 and TRBJ1-6; a weak D match, TRBD1 (5 bases). Germline V gene lookup returns CDR1 LNHNV and CDR2 YYDKDF (reference sequence). Trimming shortened V by 8 bases and J by 7 bases, and 12 bases separated the two germline ends. The CDR3 covers 13 residues.

The V call is TRBV27, the J call TRBJ1-2; TRBD1 aligns across 11 bases. Unmatched junction bases numbered 11, after V lost 3 bases and J lost 2 bases. The CDR3 spans 18 residues. Per germline, CDR1 MNHEY and CDR2 SMNVEV (reference sequence). CDR3 protein: CASSFPRGDRGTNYGYTF. The CDR3 DNA is TGTGCCAGCAGTTTTCCGAGGGGGGACAGGGGGACAAACTATGGCTACACCTTC.

This chain connects TRBV5-4 to TRBJ2-5; TRBD2 might be the D (6 bases). This CDR3 comprises 15 residues. The V gene's germline CDR1 is SGHNT and CDR2 YYREEE (reference sequence). V gave up 0 bases and J gave up 5 bases, with 14 bases separating them. CDR3 in amino acids: CASSLELAVAETQYF. CDR3 DNA: TGTGCCAGCAGCTTGGAACTAGCAGTCGCTGAGACCCAGTACTTC.

This rearrangement joins TRBV27 to TRBJ2-3, with 7 bases lining up with TRBD2. The CDR3 totals 14 residues. In germline, CDR1 is MNHEY, CDR2 SMNVEV (reference sequence). J gave up 4 bases and V 7 bases, and 8 bases lay outside the gene matches. The DNA for the CDR3 is TGTGCCAGCACCCGACTAGCTGGGGCAGATACGCAGTATTTT. It translates to CASTRLAGADTQYF.

V gene TRBV30 combines with J gene TRBJ1-5; 7 bases agree with TRBD1. Trimming cost V 2 bases and J 0 bases; bases outside gene matches: 7. The CDR3 length is 16 residues. Germline V gene lookup returns CDR1 GTSNPN and CDR2 SVGIG (reference sequence). This CDR3 reads CAWSLAGGLSNQPQHF. In DNA form, the CDR3 reads TGTGCCTGGAGTTTGGCAGGGGGTCTTAGCAATCAGCCCCAGCATTTT.

J is TRBJ1-2 and V is TRBV25-1, with D possibly TRBD1 on 5 matching bases. V gave up 7 bases and J gave up 2 bases, with 8 bases separating them. This CDR3 is built from 12 residues. Germline values: CDR1 MGHDK, CDR2 SYGVNS. The CDR3 reads CASKGQNYGYTF. The CDR3 bases are TGTGCCAGCAAGGGGCAAAACTATGGCTACACCTTC.